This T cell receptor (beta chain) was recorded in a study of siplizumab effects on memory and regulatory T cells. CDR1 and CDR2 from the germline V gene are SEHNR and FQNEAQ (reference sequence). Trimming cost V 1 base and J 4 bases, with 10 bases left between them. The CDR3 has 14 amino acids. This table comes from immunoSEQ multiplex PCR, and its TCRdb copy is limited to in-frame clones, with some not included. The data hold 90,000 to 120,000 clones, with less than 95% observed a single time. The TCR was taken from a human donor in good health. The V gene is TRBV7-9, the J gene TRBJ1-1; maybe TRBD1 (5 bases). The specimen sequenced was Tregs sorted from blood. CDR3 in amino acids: CASSLGSGRTEAFF. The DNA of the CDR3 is TGTGCCAGCAGCTTAGGGTCGGGGCGCACTGAAGCTTTCTTT. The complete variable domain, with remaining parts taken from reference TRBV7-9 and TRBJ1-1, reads DTGVSQNPRHKITKRGQNVTFRCDPISEHNRLYWYRQTLGQGPEFLTYFQNEAQLEKSRLLSDRFSAERPKGSFSTLEIQRTEQGDSAMYLCASSLGSGRTEAFFGQGTRLTVV.